These 18 T cell receptor beta chains came from one sample sequenced in a study of blood T cell repertoires in COVID-19. The data were produced by immunoSEQ multiplex PCR, yet TCRdb's version contains in-frame clones alone and is incomplete. The sample has a few hundred thousand clones; approximately 90% are singletons. Source material: PBMCs or T cells enriched from blood (not recorded which). Receptors originate from a woman in her fifties or sixties in a cohort exposed to, infected with or recovered from COVID-19 (not recorded which).

The CDR3 DNA is TGTGCCAGCAGTCGCGTCCGTAAGGGACTTTCCTACGAGCAGTACTTC. This codes for CASSRVRKGLSYEQYF. This chain connects TRBV6-2 or TRBV6-3 to TRBJ2-7, with a possible D match to TRBD2 (6 bases). Trimming removed 5 bases at V and 1 base at J, with 18 bases between. CDR1 MNHEY and CDR2 SVGEGT come from the germline V gene. The CDR3 is 16 amino acids.

The table lists this clone with a few counts. The chain joins TRBV4-1 to TRBJ1-5; 8 bases line up with TRBD1. CDR1 MGHRA and CDR2 YSYEKL come from the germline V gene. CDR3 length equals 15 residues. After removal of 3 bases from V and 11 bases from J, the junction contained 12 bases not matched to a gene. The CDR3 is CASSQAGQGGGAQHF. The CDR3 DNA is TGCGCCAGCAGCCAGGCCGGACAGGGAGGGGGGGCCCAGCATTTT.

V gene TRBV7-2 combines with J gene TRBJ2-2, with TRBD1 identical over 7 bases. The CDR3 length is 13 residues. Germline values: CDR1 SGHTA, CDR2 FQGNSA. V lost 5 bases, J lost 4 bases, and 1 base stayed unmatched. The CDR3 sequence is CASSRDSTGELFF. The CDR3, as DNA: TGTGCCAGCAGCAGGGACAGCACCGGGGAGCTGTTTTTT.

The chain joins TRBV18 to TRBJ2-3; TRBD2 aligns across 11 bases. After removal of 2 bases from V and 4 bases from J, the junction contained 5 bases not matched to a gene. Looked up from germline, CDR1 is KGHSH and CDR2 is LQKENI. The CDR3 has 16 residues. CDR3 nucleotide sequence: TGTGCCAGCTCACCATCCGTAGCGGGAGGGCCAGATACGCAGTATTTT. Its translation: CASSPSVAGGPDTQYF.

The V and J genes are TRBV5-1 and TRBJ2-2; 10 bases match TRBD2. This CDR3 has 16 residues. Germline CDR1 SGHRS, CDR2 YFSETQ. J gave up 7 bases and V 0 bases, and 6 bases lay outside the gene matches. CDR3 bases: TGCGCCAGCAGCTTGGTGTCTAGCGGGAGTGGCGGGGAGCTGTTTTTT. It translates to CASSLVSSGSGGELFF.

The J gene is TRBJ2-7, the V gene TRBV2; TRBD1 matches at 10 bases. V dropped 5 bases and J dropped 0; count of bases not matched to a gene: 4. The germline V gene encodes CDR1 SNHLY and CDR2 FYNNEI. This CDR3 spans 15 amino acids. The CDR3 nucleotides are TGTGCCAGCAGTCGGGACAGGGGAGGCTCCTACGAGCAGTACTTC. Its translation: CASSRDRGGSYEQYF.

CDR3: CASAGVDQPQHF. The DNA of the CDR3 is TGTGCCAGCGCCGGGGTTGATCAGCCCCAGCATTTT. The chain recombines TRBV28 with TRBJ1-5; D gene unclear. Germline CDR1 is MDHEN and CDR2 is SYDVKM. The CDR3 runs to 12 residues. The V end was cut by 8 bases, the J end by 5 bases, with 10 bases between.

The chain combines TRBV28 with TRBJ2-1, with a tentative D call TRBD1 (5 bases). The CDR3 is 11 amino acids. Trimming took 8 bases from V and 6 from J, leaving 8 bases between them. CDR1 is MDHEN and CDR2 is SYDVKM in the germline V gene. The CDR3 is CASSRGNEQFF. CDR3 coding DNA: TGTGCCAGCTCTAGGGGCAATGAGCAGTTCTTC.

This sequence joins TRBV28 and TRBJ1-6; TRBD1 matches 7 bases. The length of the CDR3 is 16 residues. Per the germline V gene, CDR1 is MDHEN and CDR2 is SYDVKM. Trimming at V came to 7 bases and at J to 0 bases, leaving 6 bases not matched to a gene. CDR3 residues: CASTRQGNSYNSPLHF. The CDR3 DNA sequence: TGTGCCAGCACCCGACAGGGTAACTCCTATAATTCACCCCTCCACTTT.

Only one count was recorded for this clone. The chain joins TRBV12-5 to TRBJ1-2, with TRBD1 matching over 9 bases. The CDR3 spans 15 residues. V gave up 1 base and J gave up 2 bases; unmatched junction bases: 2. CDR1 and CDR2 (germline): LGHNT, FRNRAP. This chain's CDR3 is CASGLGTGANYGYTF. The DNA of the CDR3 is TGTGCTAGTGGTTTGGGGACAGGGGCAAACTATGGCTACACCTTC.

The V and J genes are TRBV19 and TRBJ2-7, with D perhaps matching TRBD1 (6 bases). The germline V and J ends were trimmed by 9 bases and 5 bases, with 32 bases remaining between them. The germline V gene has CDR1 LNHDA and CDR2 SQIVND (reference sequence). This CDR3 spans 18 amino acids. The CDR3 region has the DNA TGTGCCAGCAGTGAGCACAGGGTCTCGGTTTACTTCTCGGACGAGCAGTACTTC. It codes for CASSEHRVSVYFSDEQYF.

The chain uses TRBV29-1 and TRBJ1-3, with TRBD1 as a possible D gene (6 bases). Germline V gives CDR1 SQVTM, CDR2 ANQGSEA. Trimming shortened V by 0 bases and J by 4 bases, and 13 bases separated the two germline ends. This CDR3 has 15 amino acids. For the CDR3, the DNA is TGCAGCGTTGAAGACTCCAGGGGAAAAGGAAACACCATATATTTT. It specifies CSVEDSRGKGNTIYF.

The rearrangement uses TRBV7-6 and TRBJ1-1; possible D gene TRBD1, 6 bases. The CDR3 consists of 15 residues. Trimming stripped 0 bases from V and 8 bases from J, with 16 bases between. CDR1 is SGHVS, CDR2 FNYEAQ, per germline. In DNA form, the CDR3 reads TGTGCCAGCAGCTTAGCAGGGGGGGTATGGGAAGAAGCTTTCTTT. This codes for CASSLAGGVWEEAFF. Looking up the rest from reference TRBV7-6 and TRBJ1-1 gives the full variable domain: GAGVSQSPRYKVTKRGQDVALRCDPISGHVSLYWYRQALGQGPEFLTYFNYEAQQDKSGLPNDRFSAERPEGSISTLTIQRTEQRDSAMYRCASSLAGGVWEEAFFGQGTRLTVV.

V is TRBV5-1 and J is TRBJ2-4; D gene ambiguous. The V and J ends lost 2 bases and 0 bases respectively, with 6 bases between them. The CDR3 loop spans 14 amino acids. Per the germline V gene, CDR1 is SGHRS and CDR2 is YFSETQ. In nucleotides, the CDR3 is TGCGCCAGCAGCTTAGAGATAGCCAAAAACATTCAGTACTTC. It translates to CASSLEIAKNIQYF.

The chain combines TRBV11-2 with TRBJ2-5, with 7 bases matching TRBD1. The J segment lost 5 bases and the V segment lost 5 bases, leaving 11 bases of the junction unmatched. CDR1 and CDR2 (germline): SGHAT, FQNNGV. The CDR3 has 15 amino acids. CDR3 region: CASSLGDRVRETQYF. In nucleotides, the CDR3 is TGTGCCAGCAGCCTAGGTGACAGGGTTAGGGAGACCCAGTACTTC.

The rearrangement joins TRBV3-1 (or the pseudogene TRBV3-2) to TRBJ2-7; 13 bases line up with TRBD2. The V segment lost 1 base and the J segment 4 bases; nucleotides outside the gene matches: 4. Germline values: CDR1 LGHDT, CDR2 YNNKEL (reference sequence). This CDR3 contains 16 residues. Here the CDR3 DNA reads TGTGCCAGCAGCCAAGTAGGGACTAGCGGGATTTACGAGCAGTACTTC. Residues: CASSQVGTSGIYEQYF.

V and J are TRBV30 and TRBJ1-1; D is undetermined. V dropped 4 bases and J dropped 0 bases, with 12 bases sitting between them. This CDR3 contains 14 residues. Germline assignment: CDR1 GTSNPN and CDR2 SVGIG (reference sequence). CDR3 DNA sequence: TGTGCCTGGACGTTGGGCAGTTTGAACACTGAAGCTTTCTTT. Translating gives CAWTLGSLNTEAFF. The whole variable domain, filled in from reference TRBV30 and TRBJ1-1, reads SQTIHQWPATLVQPVGSPLSLECTVEGTSNPNLYWYRQAAGRGLQLLFYSVGIGQISSEVPQNLSASRPQDRQFILSSKKLLLSDSGFYLCAWTLGSLNTEAFFGQGTRLTVV.

The V and J genes are TRBV5-4 and TRBJ2-1; perhaps TRBD1 as D (6 bases). V dropped 5 bases and J dropped 0 bases, with 9 bases sitting between them. CDR1 is SGHNT and CDR2 is YYREEE in the germline V gene (reference sequence). The CDR3 sequence is 14 residues long. CDR3 in amino acids: CASRPQGSYNEQFF. In nucleotides, the CDR3 is TGTGCCAGCAGACCACAGGGCTCCTACAATGAGCAGTTCTTC.